Included here is one T cell receptor (beta chain) sequence, with context. Germline V lookup: CDR1 SNHLY, CDR2 FYNNEI. This CDR3 is 12 amino acids long. V trimming: 8 bases; J trimming: 5 bases; junction bases outside the gene matches: 2. Measured with immunoSEQ multiplex PCR; TCRdb has only the in-frame clones, and not every one. The sample holds 950,000 to 1,200,000 clones, around 77% seen once. The sample comes from a study of shared clonotypes between healthy human individuals. Adult donors, all healthy and HIV-negative, had no recent acute infections or vaccinations. The receptor's source is a man younger than 35 in good health. Some clones in this sample may be carry-over from other donors' samples. The J gene is TRBJ2-5, the V gene TRBV2; TRBD1 matches at 10 bases. Sequencing input: memory CD4+ T cells from PBMCs. Indicated subset: CD45RA-negative fraction. The CDR3 region is CASGQGEETQYF. CDR3 DNA: TGTGCCAGCGGACAGGGGGAGGAGACCCAGTACTTC.